This T cell receptor beta chain is drawn from a study of blood T cell repertoires in COVID-19. CDR1 and CDR2 (germline): LGHDT, YNNKEL (reference sequence). The CDR3 extends over 12 amino acids. V lost 4 bases and J lost 10, with 8 bases in between. It was during active infection that Seattle patients were enrolled and then longitudinally followed. Per the original data handling: By means of reference gene primer amplification, nucleated cell counts were estimated. Generated by immunoSEQ multiplex PCR, the TCRdb table keeps only in-frame clones and is missing some. V, J and clone size are those of that table, while D and trimming were read from the DNA. The sample lists 250,000 to 400,000 clones; 88% were seen once.

This rearrangement joins TRBV3-1 (or the pseudogene TRBV3-2) to TRBJ1-6; D is undetermined. The TCR was taken from a young woman with COVID-19, enrolled during active disease. The sample consisted of peripheral blood. CDR3 region: CASSPPGSPLHF. DNA of the CDR3: TGTGCCAGCAGCCCCCCGGGGTCACCCCTCCACTTT.